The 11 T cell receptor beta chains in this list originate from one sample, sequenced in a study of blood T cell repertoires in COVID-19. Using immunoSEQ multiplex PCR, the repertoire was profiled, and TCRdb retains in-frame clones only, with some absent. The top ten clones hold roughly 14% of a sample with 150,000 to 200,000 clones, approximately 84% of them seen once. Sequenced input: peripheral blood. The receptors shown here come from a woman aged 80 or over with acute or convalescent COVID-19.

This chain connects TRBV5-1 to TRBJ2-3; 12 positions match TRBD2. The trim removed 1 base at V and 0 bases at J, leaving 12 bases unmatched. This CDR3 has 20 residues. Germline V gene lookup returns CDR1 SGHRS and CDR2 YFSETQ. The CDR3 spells CASSLPISSGRALSTDTQYF. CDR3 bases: TGCGCCAGCAGCTTGCCCATTTCTAGCGGGAGGGCCTTAAGCACAGATACGCAGTATTTT.

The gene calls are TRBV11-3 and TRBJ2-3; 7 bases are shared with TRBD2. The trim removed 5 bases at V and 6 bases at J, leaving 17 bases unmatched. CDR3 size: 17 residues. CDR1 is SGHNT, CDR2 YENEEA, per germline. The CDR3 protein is CASSTNRGVARGDTQYF. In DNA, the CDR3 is TGTGCCAGCAGCACCAACCGGGGGGTGGCCCGGGGCGATACGCAGTATTTT.

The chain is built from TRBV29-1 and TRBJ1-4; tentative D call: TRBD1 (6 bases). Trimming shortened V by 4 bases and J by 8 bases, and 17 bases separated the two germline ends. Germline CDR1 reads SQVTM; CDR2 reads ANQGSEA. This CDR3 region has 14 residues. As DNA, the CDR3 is TGCAGCGTTGGTGGGGGACATCGGGGCGAAAAACTGTTTTTT. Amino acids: CSVGGGHRGEKLFF. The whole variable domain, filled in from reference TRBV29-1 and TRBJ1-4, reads SAVISQKPSRDICQRGTSLTIQCQVDSQVTMMFWYRQQPGQSLTLIATANQGSEATYESGFVIDKFPISRPNLTFSTLTVSNMSPEDSSIYLCSVGGGHRGEKLFFGSGTQLSVL.

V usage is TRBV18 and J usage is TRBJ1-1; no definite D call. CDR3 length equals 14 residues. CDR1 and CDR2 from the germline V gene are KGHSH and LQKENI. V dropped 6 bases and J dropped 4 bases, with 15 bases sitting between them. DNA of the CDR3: TGTGCCAGCTCCCTGCCGGAGAGTAGCACTGAAGCTTTCTTT. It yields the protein CASSLPESSTEAFF.

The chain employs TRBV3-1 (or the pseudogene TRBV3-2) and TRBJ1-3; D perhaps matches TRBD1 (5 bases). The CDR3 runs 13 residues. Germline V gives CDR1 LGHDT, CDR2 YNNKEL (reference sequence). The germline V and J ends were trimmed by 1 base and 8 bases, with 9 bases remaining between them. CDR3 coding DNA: TGTGCCAGCAGCCAAGCGGGGGAAGACACCATATATTTT. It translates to CASSQAGEDTIYF.

The CDR3 nucleotides are TGTGCCAGCAGTCTTGACAGGGCCTACACAGATACGCAGTATTTT. Translating gives CASSLDRAYTDTQYF. The V call is TRBV6-5, the J call TRBJ2-3; 7 nucleotides line up with TRBD1. The CDR3 is 15 residues long. Germline-derived CDR1 and CDR2 are MNHEY and SVGAGI. V lost 5 bases and J lost 2; bases outside the gene matches: 7.

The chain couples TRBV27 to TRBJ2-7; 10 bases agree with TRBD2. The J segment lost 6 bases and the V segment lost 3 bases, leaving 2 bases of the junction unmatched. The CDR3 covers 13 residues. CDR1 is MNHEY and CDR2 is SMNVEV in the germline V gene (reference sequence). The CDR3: CASSFVAGGEQYF. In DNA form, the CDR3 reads TGTGCCAGCAGTTTCGTAGCGGGAGGCGAGCAGTACTTC.

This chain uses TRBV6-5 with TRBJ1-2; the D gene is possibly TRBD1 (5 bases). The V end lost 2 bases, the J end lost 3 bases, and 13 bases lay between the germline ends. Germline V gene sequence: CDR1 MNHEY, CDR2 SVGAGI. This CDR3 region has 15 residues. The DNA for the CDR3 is TGTGCCAGCAGTTACGGGCTGGGGCAGCACTATGGCTACACCTTC. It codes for CASSYGLGQHYGYTF.

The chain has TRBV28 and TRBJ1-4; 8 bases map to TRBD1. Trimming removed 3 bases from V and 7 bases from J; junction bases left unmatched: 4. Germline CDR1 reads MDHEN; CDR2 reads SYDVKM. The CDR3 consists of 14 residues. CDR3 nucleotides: TGTGCCAGCAGTTTGACAGGGGTTGGTGAAAAACTGTTTTTT. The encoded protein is CASSLTGVGEKLFF.

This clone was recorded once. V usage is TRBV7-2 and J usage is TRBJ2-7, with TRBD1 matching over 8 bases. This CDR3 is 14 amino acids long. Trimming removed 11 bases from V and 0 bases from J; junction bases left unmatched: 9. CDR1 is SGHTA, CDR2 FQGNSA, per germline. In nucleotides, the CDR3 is TGTGCCGGAACCGGACAGGGAAGCTCCTACGAGCAGTACTTC. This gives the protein CAGTGQGSSYEQYF.

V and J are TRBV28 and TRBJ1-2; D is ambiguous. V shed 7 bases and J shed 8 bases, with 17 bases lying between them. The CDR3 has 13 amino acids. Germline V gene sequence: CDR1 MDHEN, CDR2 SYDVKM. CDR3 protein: CASITREELGYTF. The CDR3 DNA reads TGTGCCAGCATCACGCGGGAAGAACTAGGCTACACCTTC.